This T cell receptor beta chain was observed in a study of chronic HIV infection and antiretroviral therapy (dated by TCRdb to the mid-2010s). CDR3 length: 16 amino acids, cysteine to phenylalanine. Only the CDR3 DNA stays, 48 bases, in frame from base 1. The germline V gene yields LGHNA for CDR1 and YNFKEQ for CDR2. V gives up 3 bases and J gives up 1 base, and the segment between their germline ends measures 10 bases. A remark on this clonotype: This receptor's antigen is unknown. No base qualities exist here, and no much larger clone lies one base off it.

Libraries came from 5' RACE. The sequencing machine was an Illumina MiSeq. TCRdb reprocessing: public reads trimmed at Q25 with fastp, clones called with MiXCR, in-frame beta chains kept. Rows merge per CDR3 protein into single entries with the most common DNA and genes. Here the sample has about 31,000 distinct CDR3 sequences; 7.5% to 10% occur a single time. The ten largest clones represent about 2.7% of the sample. The rearrangement combines TRBV4-2 with TRBJ1-6; the D gene is not confidently resolved. Sequencing used peripheral blood. The receptor comes from an adult who had HIV and had not received antiretroviral therapy, or was an uninfected healthy control (not recorded which). The CDR3 has the sequence CASSQTSISYNSPLHF. The DNA sequence follows: TGTGCCAGCAGCCAGACTAGTATTTCCTATAATTCACCCCTCCACTTT.